This T cell receptor (beta chain) was observed in a study of T cell repertoires in cytomegalovirus infection. Turning to the study itself: Recently identified HLA-C-restricted and well-studied HLA-B-restricted CMV epitopes were used. From public TCR beta signatures came an indication of both CMV infection and matching HLA type. Study-wide results and caveats: The ex vivo response was dominated by HLA-C-restricted CMV-specific TCR beta clonotypes.

TCRdb analysed the reads with MiXCR anew, one entry per CDR3 protein. The sample holds about half a million distinct CDR3 sequences, 30% to 40% seen once. The table lists this clonotype with many counts. Antigen: not known. CDR3 size: 13 residues. V was cut by 5 bases and J by 5 bases, with 12 bases left in between. Germline-derived CDR1 and CDR2 are SGHVS and FNYEAQ. The chain links TRBV7-6 to TRBJ1-1; TRBD1 is a possible D gene (5 bases). This specimen was cultured PBMCs, taken from culture after CMV antigen stimulation. The origin of this receptor is a human donor in good health (CMV status not recorded). Some clones in this sample may be carry-over from other donors' samples. As DNA, the CDR3 is TGTGCCAGCAGCACGGGACGGATGACTGAAGCTTTCTTT. It translates to CASSTGRMTEAFF.